The rows below give T cell receptor beta chains drawn from one sample of a study of tissue T cells after allogeneic stem cell transplantation. Data came from immunoSEQ multiplex PCR; TCRdb stores just in-frame clones and leaves some out. The sample has 3,500 to 4,500 clones, about 76% seen once. The input for sequencing was left colon tissue, taken at autopsy. The receptors shown here come from a woman aged 18-55 years with breast cancer. Each CDR3 is given with its conserved first and last residue. D genes are given only for firm matches. Clone size is given for some rows only: seen once, a few or many times, or a class if the clone is expanded.

D gene,clone size,J gene,V gene,CDR3 protein,CDR3 DNA
TRBD2,NA,TRBJ2-1,TRBV6-2/TRBV6-3,CASSYDPGAGGEQFF,TGTGCCAGCAGTTACGATCCGGGGGCGGGAGGCGAGCAGTTCTTC
NA,few,TRBJ1-2,TRBV2,CASSHGGIYGYTF,TGTGCCAGCAGTCACGGGGGGATCTATGGCTACACCTTC
TRBD1,few,TRBJ1-5,TRBV7-2,CASSLDRDQPQHF,TGTGCCAGCAGCTTGGACAGGGATCAGCCCCAGCATTTT
TRBD2,NA,TRBJ2-1,TRBV6-6,CASRLLAGVYNEQFF,TGTGCCAGCAGGTTACTAGCGGGAGTCTACAATGAGCAGTTCTTC
NA,NA,TRBJ2-3,TRBV7-2,CASSLAGGRSDTQYF,TGTGCCAGCAGCTTAGCCGGGGGTCGGTCAGATACGCAGTATTTT
NA,NA,TRBJ2-1,TRBV15,CATSREDIGDPLIDEQFF,TGTGCCACCAGCAGAGAGGATATTGGAGACCCGTTAATCGATGAGCAGTTCTTC
NA,NA,TRBJ1-4,TRBV27,CASSPGEGWEKLFF,TGTGCCAGCAGTCCCGGGGAGGGGTGGGAAAAACTGTTTTTT
TRBD1,few,TRBJ1-1,TRBV6-1,CASSDWSSPDRGGPEAFF,TGTGCCAGCAGTGATTGGTCCTCTCCCGACAGGGGAGGTCCTGAAGCTTTCTTT
TRBD2,few,TRBJ2-2,TRBV28,CASSLAGVPTGELFF,TGTGCCAGCAGTTTAGCGGGAGTTCCAACCGGGGAGCTGTTTTTT
NA,NA,TRBJ1-4,TRBV20-1,CSAPRSGTAIF,TGCAGTGCCCCCCGCTCCGGGACGGCGATTTTT
NA,few,TRBJ2-5,TRBV9,CASSWGAEQETQYF,TGTGCCAGCAGCTGGGGAGCGGAACAAGAGACCCAGTACTTC
NA,NA,TRBJ2-7,TRBV7-8,CASSFGTPREQYF,TGTGCCAGCAGCTTCGGGACCCCTCGAGAGCAGTACTTC
NA,NA,TRBJ2-1,TRBV14,CASSQDAGAFYNEQFF,TGTGCCAGCAGCCAAGATGCAGGGGCCTTCTACAATGAGCAGTTCTTC
NA,NA,TRBJ2-5,TRBV29-1,CSVDEIGKTQYF,TGCAGCGTTGATGAGATCGGAAAGACCCAGTACTTC
NA,few,TRBJ2-7,TRBV28,CASSFTGFSYEQYF,TGTGCCAGCAGTTTTACCGGCTTTTCCTACGAGCAGTACTTC
NA,NA,TRBJ2-5,TRBV4-3,CASSPTLGETQYF,TGCGCCAGCAGCCCAACCCTCGGAGAGACCCAGTACTTC
TRBD2,NA,TRBJ2-7,TRBV7-9,CASIPSGATYEQYF,TGTGCCAGCATCCCTAGCGGGGCGACCTACGAGCAGTACTTC
TRBD2,NA,TRBJ2-3,TRBV5-4,CASSLAGGRGTDTQYF,TGTGCCAGCAGCTTGGCGGGGGGTCGTGGCACAGATACGCAGTATTTT